Listed below are T cell receptor beta chains from one sample, sequenced in a study of CD8 T cells in ankylosing spondylitis. TCRdb reanalysed the 5' RACE reads using MiXCR and keeps one entry per CDR3 protein. Of 80,000 to 100,000 distinct CDR3 sequences detected, about 8.6% appear once; the ten largest clones hold approximately 9.7%. Sequencing used blood, either unsorted or a sorted T cell fraction (not recorded which). These TCRs come from a male donor with ankylosing spondylitis or in good health (not recorded which). Both conserved end residues are part of each CDR3. The order of the fields is J gene, V gene, CDR3 length, CDR3 protein.

TRBJ2-5,TRBV5-4,14,CASSLMYRRETQYF
TRBJ2-7,TRBV9,14,CASSDLQESYEQYF
TRBJ2-7,TRBV7-2,14,CASSPKVGSYEQYF
TRBJ1-1,TRBV4-3,18,CASSQETREQGRGTEAFF
TRBJ1-1,TRBV6-2/TRBV6-3,16,CASSYSGTGLGAEAFF
TRBJ2-5,TRBV6-2/TRBV6-3,15,CASGPLPLSEETQYF
TRBJ1-4,TRBV10-2,15,CASSLTGGTNEKLFF
TRBJ2-7,TRBV20-1,18,CSARDREGGTGPGYEQYF
TRBJ2-7,TRBV12-3/TRBV12-4,11,CASSNTLGQYF
TRBJ2-1,TRBV28,19,CASRRAGWGLEASYNEQFF
TRBJ1-5,TRBV9,14,CASGQGASNQPQHF
TRBJ2-5,TRBV19,15,CASSILAGEQETQYF
TRBJ1-1,TRBV29-1,11,CSGGVNTEAFF
TRBJ2-5,TRBV5-1,15,CASSSTTGTEGTQYF
TRBJ2-2,TRBV15,21,CATSRDGLPGQGIVDTGELFF
TRBJ2-3,TRBV9,15,CASSVLAGATDTQYF
TRBJ1-1,TRBV7-8,14,CASSLTSPNTEAFF
TRBJ2-7,TRBV29-1,14,CSVERLAGGYEQYF
TRBJ1-2,TRBV27,16,CASAPSVTPRIYGYTF
TRBJ1-1,TRBV6-1,14,CASSEPGMNTEAFF
TRBJ2-1,TRBV10-3,14,CAISEEREYNEQFF
TRBJ1-2,TRBV14,14,CASSQADRNYGYTF
TRBJ1-2,TRBV12-3/TRBV12-4,15,CASSSGRGNLYGYTF
TRBJ1-5,TRBV12-3/TRBV12-4,15,CASSPWTGRNQPQHF
TRBJ2-2,TRBV5-5,12,CASSRYSGELFF
TRBJ2-7,TRBV20-1,15,CSARVGQGAPLEQYF
TRBJ2-1,TRBV4-3,17,CASSHPGSGRISNEQFF
TRBJ2-7,TRBV5-6,12,CASSRLGNEQYF
TRBJ1-1,TRBV18,18,CASSPLPLPVHQVAEAFF
TRBJ1-6,TRBV4-3,15,CASSQFGGENSPLHF
TRBJ2-6,TRBV5-1,16,CASSLTGDSGANVLTF
TRBJ2-7,TRBV2,13,CASRGPSSYEQYF
TRBJ2-2,TRBV20-1,14,CSARDTRGTGELFF
TRBJ2-1,TRBV3-1,15,CASHPGTGSYNEQFF
TRBJ2-4,TRBV10-3,12,CAISERWDIQYF
TRBJ1-1,TRBV7-2,15,CASSLEGRLVTEAFF
TRBJ2-1,TRBV24-1,13,CATSGLAGDEQFF
TRBJ2-7,TRBV6-2/TRBV6-3,14,CASTLDGASYEQYF
TRBJ2-1,TRBV7-9,11,CASSLPREQFF
TRBJ2-3,TRBV29-1,11,CSVGGGDTQYF
TRBJ2-3,TRBV5-1,14,CASSLLFFTDTQYF
TRBJ2-1,TRBV5-1,16,CASSSRGQGASNEQFF
TRBJ2-1,TRBV5-1,15,CASSLDPPPAGEQFF
TRBJ2-1,TRBV20-1,14,CSARDLAGGNEQFF
TRBJ2-7,TRBV5-5,17,CASSFGWEELSSYEQYF
TRBJ2-2,TRBV7-3,14,CASSAMAVTGELFF
TRBJ2-5,TRBV5-1,16,CASSLGYRGRQETQYF
TRBJ2-5,TRBV5-1,11,CASSFEETQYF
TRBJ1-5,TRBV27,17,CASHPGTGLLSNQPQHF
TRBJ2-1,TRBV5-1,15,CASSLARSSYNEQFF
TRBJ2-7,TRBV12-3/TRBV12-4,15,CASSFSGGPPYEQYF
TRBJ2-7,TRBV11-2,20,CASSFGVNKHGGGSSYEQYF
TRBJ2-1,TRBV6-5,15,CASSTDREAYNEQFF
TRBJ2-7,TRBV29-1,11,CSVDGGYEQYF
TRBJ1-3,TRBV7-8,15,CASSLDRVSGNTIYF
TRBJ2-5,TRBV20-1,15,CSASWTSGSPETQYF
TRBJ1-1,TRBV11-1,20,CASRPNGEGLVRLMNTEAFF
TRBJ2-7,TRBV5-6,14,CASSLGDVSYEQYF
TRBJ2-2,TRBV5-1,14,CASSILLGTGELFF
TRBJ2-1,TRBV30,13,CAWKAGGLNEQFF